Shown below are 26 T cell receptor beta chains from a single sample sequenced in a study of radiotherapy plus CTLA-4 blockade in lung cancer. Clones were read by immunoSEQ multiplex PCR, and TCRdb kept only the in-frame ones, dropping some. The table shows 40,000 to 60,000 clones, with around four fifths occurring only once. The source was peripheral blood, collected from a patient treated with radiotherapy plus ipilimumab. The source of these receptors is a human donor with non-small cell lung cancer who had stable disease on radiotherapy plus ipilimumab.

The V call is TRBV7-3, the J call TRBJ2-1, with 8 bases matching TRBD1. Trimming cost V 5 bases and J 6 bases; bases outside gene matches: 6. The CDR3 covers 14 residues. CDR1 is SGHTA and CDR2 is FQGTGA in the germline V gene. Written as DNA, the CDR3 is TGTGCCAGCAGCACAATCGACAGGGGCAATGAGCAGTTCTTC. Its protein is CASSTIDRGNEQFF.

V is TRBV19 and J is TRBJ2-5; 7 positions agree with TRBD1. Trimming at V came to 4 bases and at J to 4 bases, leaving 6 bases not matched to a gene. The V gene's germline CDR1 is LNHDA and CDR2 SQIVND (reference sequence). CDR3 length: 14 residues. The chain's CDR3 is CASSRQGVGETQYF. Written as DNA, the CDR3 is TGTGCCAGTAGTAGACAGGGCGTCGGAGAGACCCAGTACTTC. Supplemented by reference TRBV19 and TRBJ2-5, the full variable domain reads DGGITQSPKYLFRKEGQNVTLSCEQNLNHDAMYWYRQDPGQGLRLIYYSQIVNDFQKGDIAEGYSVSREKKESFPLTVTSAQKNPTAFYLCASSRQGVGETQYFGPGTRLLVL.

This chain joins TRBV9 and TRBJ2-3; 9 positions agree with TRBD2. CDR1 is SGDLS and CDR2 is YYNGEE in the germline V gene. With 1 base clipped from V and 0 bases from J, the junction kept 3 bases outside the gene matches. This CDR3 is built from 16 residues. CDR3: CASSVPSGESTDTQYF. The CDR3 DNA reads TGTGCCAGCAGCGTACCTAGCGGGGAGAGCACAGATACGCAGTATTTT. The whole variable domain, filled in from reference TRBV9 and TRBJ2-3, reads DSGVTQTPKHLITATGQRVTLRCSPRSGDLSVYWYQQSLDQGLQFLIQYYNGEERAKGNILERFSAQQFPDLHSELNLSSLELGDSALYFCASSVPSGESTDTQYFGPGTRLTVL.

The rearrangement uses TRBV5-1 and TRBJ1-2; 8 bases agree with TRBD1. This CDR3 spans 15 amino acids. Germline V gene lookup returns CDR1 SGHRS and CDR2 YFSETQ. With 0 bases clipped from V and 5 bases from J, the junction kept 6 bases outside the gene matches. The CDR3 reads CASSLVSGQDYGYTF. The CDR3 DNA reads as TGCGCCAGCAGCTTGGTTTCGGGACAGGATTATGGCTACACCTTC.

By proportion, this clone is medium-sized. The chain carries TRBV6-1 and TRBJ2-7, with TRBD1 matching over 10 bases. Germline V gives CDR1 MNHNS, CDR2 SASEGT. J gave up 9 bases and V 11 bases, and 10 bases lay outside the gene matches. This CDR3 region has 12 residues. The CDR3 DNA is TGTGCCGGAGGGACAGGGGAATTCGGGCAGTACTTC. This translates into CAGGTGEFGQYF.

The chain links TRBV7-9 to TRBJ2-3; maybe TRBD1 (6 bases). Germline assignment: CDR1 SEHNR and CDR2 FQNEAQ (reference sequence). Trimming took 5 bases from V and 0 from J, leaving 15 bases between them. This CDR3 contains 16 residues. The CDR3 DNA reads as TGTGCCAGCAGCCCCACCCAGGGGCTGAGCACAGATACGCAGTATTTT. Protein product: CASSPTQGLSTDTQYF.

The J gene is TRBJ1-1, the V gene TRBV19; possible D gene TRBD1, 6 bases. Trimming took off 5 bases at V and 5 bases at J, with 15 bases between the two ends. Germline lookup yields CDR1 LNHDA and CDR2 SQIVND (reference sequence). The CDR3 spans 14 residues. The CDR3, as DNA: TGTGCCAGTAGTTCTGGGGGGGGCCGAACTGAAGCTTTCTTT. It codes for CASSSGGGRTEAFF. The full variable domain, in which reference TRBV19 and TRBJ1-1 provide the parts outside the CDR3, is DGGITQSPKYLFRKEGQNVTLSCEQNLNHDAMYWYRQDPGQGLRLIYYSQIVNDFQKGDIAEGYSVSREKKESFPLTVTSAQKNPTAFYLCASSSGGGRTEAFFGQGTRLTVV.

This clone was detected only once. V is TRBV28 and J is TRBJ1-4; TRBD1 might be the D (5 bases). The CDR3 runs 13 residues. Germline values: CDR1 MDHEN, CDR2 SYDVKM. V lost 9 bases and J lost 8, with 16 bases in between. CDR3 amino acids: CASTLPGGEKLFF. The CDR3 bases are TGTGCCAGTACCCTTCCGGGGGGGGAAAAACTGTTTTTT. Full variable domain (missing parts from reference TRBV28 and TRBJ1-4): DVKVTQSSRYLVKRTGEKVFLECVQDMDHENMFWYRQDPGLGLRLIYFSYDVKMKEKGDIPEGYSVSREKKERFSLILESASTNQTSMYLCASTLPGGEKLFFGSGTQLSVL.

This CDR3 reads CASSPGQASLNYGYTF. CDR3 nucleotide sequence: TGTGCCAGCTCACCTGGACAGGCCTCGCTAAACTATGGCTACACCTTC. The chain couples TRBV18 to TRBJ1-2; 7 positions agree with TRBD1. V was pared by 3 bases and J by 2 bases, with 9 bases of the junction left unmatched. The CDR3 covers 16 residues. Germline V gene sequence: CDR1 KGHSH, CDR2 LQKENI.

The chain is built from TRBV2 and TRBJ2-1, with a possible D match to TRBD2 (7 bases). The V gene lost 8 bases and the J gene lost 1 base, with 12 bases spanning the gap. This CDR3 spans 14 amino acids. Germline loops: CDR1 SNHLY, CDR2 FYNNEI. The CDR3 sequence: CASGRGVSYNEQFF. The CDR3 bases are TGTGCCAGCGGGAGGGGGGTGTCCTACAATGAGCAGTTCTTC.

The J gene is TRBJ1-1, the V gene TRBV2; 11 bases match TRBD1. From germline, CDR1 is SNHLY and CDR2 FYNNEI. This CDR3 is built from 15 residues. The ends lost 4 bases at V and 6 bases at J; junction bases unmatched: 7. The CDR3 protein is CASSVLGQGGAEAFF. For the CDR3, the DNA is TGTGCCAGCAGTGTCTTGGGACAGGGGGGAGCTGAAGCTTTCTTT.

The chain has TRBV10-3 and TRBJ1-6; D not certain. CDR1 and CDR2 (germline): ENHRY, SYGVKD. The CDR3 spans 13 residues. Trimming shortened V by 8 bases and J by 7 bases, and 12 bases separated the two germline ends. The CDR3 sequence: CAIQAVLNSPLHF. The CDR3 bases are TGTGCCATCCAGGCAGTGCTGAATTCACCCCTCCACTTT.

V is TRBV19 and J is TRBJ2-7, with 14 positions matching TRBD2. J gave up 5 bases and V 6 bases, and 3 bases lay outside the gene matches. The length of the CDR3 is 14 residues. Per the germline V gene, CDR1 is LNHDA and CDR2 is SQIVND (reference sequence). The chain's CDR3 is CASRGTSGSNEQYF. The CDR3 coding sequence is TGTGCCAGTAGAGGGACTAGCGGGAGCAACGAGCAGTACTTC.

This chain joins TRBV7-2 and TRBJ2-7; D possibly corresponds to TRBD2 (5 bases). V lost 2 bases to trimming and J lost 7 bases, with 27 bases between them. CDR3 length: 18 amino acids. Germline CDR1 reads SGHTA; CDR2 reads FQGNSA. The DNA for the CDR3 is TGTGCCAGCAGCTTAACCCTGGGCCTCTTGGGCTACTCGGGGGAGCAGTACTTC. Its protein is CASSLTLGLLGYSGEQYF.

The chain joins TRBV7-9 to TRBJ1-1; 7 bases agree with TRBD1. After removal of 3 bases from V and 5 bases from J, the junction contained 6 bases not matched to a gene. In germline, CDR1 is SEHNR, CDR2 FQNEAQ (reference sequence). CDR3 length: 14 amino acids. CDR3 DNA: TGTGCCAGCAGCTTGGAGGGGGCGCGGACTGAAGCTTTCTTT. This encodes CASSLEGARTEAFF.

This chain connects TRBV28 to TRBJ2-7; 10 positions match TRBD2. Germline assignment: CDR1 MDHEN and CDR2 SYDVKM. V lost 3 bases and J lost 4; bases outside the gene matches: 12. The CDR3 is made up of 17 amino acids. CDR3 amino acids: CASSLSGLARGAYEQYF. CDR3 in DNA: TGTGCCAGCAGTTTGTCGGGACTAGCGCGAGGAGCTTACGAGCAGTACTTC. Drawing the rest from reference TRBV28 and TRBJ2-7, the complete variable domain is DVKVTQSSRYLVKRTGEKVFLECVQDMDHENMFWYRQDPGLGLRLIYFSYDVKMKEKGDIPEGYSVSREKKERFSLILESASTNQTSMYLCASSLSGLARGAYEQYFGPGTRLTVT.

The chain has TRBV28 and TRBJ2-5, with D possibly matching TRBD2 (5 bases). Trimming took 8 bases from V and 7 from J, leaving 5 bases between them. CDR1 is MDHEN, CDR2 SYDVKM, per germline. The CDR3 has 9 residues. In nucleotides, the CDR3 is TGTGCCAGCGGGAGGACCCAGTACTTC. Protein: CASGRTQYF.

This chain links TRBV4-2 with TRBJ2-7; weak D call: TRBD2 (6 bases). Trimming removed 4 bases from V and 0 bases from J, with 16 bases in between. This CDR3 region has 16 residues. Germline CDR1 LGHNA, CDR2 YNFKEQ. In nucleotides, the CDR3 is TGTGCCAGCAGCCTCCTTGGGGAGGTTAGCTCCTACGAGCAGTACTTC. Amino acid sequence: CASSLLGEVSSYEQYF.

The genes are TRBV9 and TRBJ2-7; 7 positions match TRBD2. After removal of 3 bases from V and 0 bases from J, the junction contained 12 bases not matched to a gene. The germline V gene has CDR1 SGDLS and CDR2 YYNGEE. There are 17 residues in the CDR3. In DNA, the CDR3 is TGTGCCAGCAGCGGGGGTCGTCTAGCGGATAGCTCCTACGAGCAGTACTTC. This gives the protein CASSGGRLADSSYEQYF.

V is TRBV9 and J is TRBJ2-3; D perhaps matches TRBD2 (6 bases). Looked up from germline, CDR1 is SGDLS and CDR2 is YYNGEE. The CDR3 consists of 15 residues. Trimming left V 0 bases short and J 0 bases short, with 8 bases between. The DNA of the CDR3 is TGTGCCAGCAGCGTAGGCGGGATGAGCACAGATACGCAGTATTTT. Translation gives CASSVGGMSTDTQYF.

The J gene is TRBJ2-1, the V gene TRBV27; 11 positions agree with TRBD2. V was clipped by 6 bases and J by 2 bases; unmatched bases: 3. This CDR3 is 15 amino acids long. Germline assignment: CDR1 MNHEY and CDR2 SMNVEV (reference sequence). Here the CDR3 reads CASSQLAGAYNEQFF. The CDR3 region has the DNA TGTGCCAGCAGCCAACTAGCGGGGGCCTACAATGAGCAGTTCTTC.

This clone is a singleton in its sample. The chain is built from TRBV15 and TRBJ2-1; D perhaps matches TRBD2 (6 bases). CDR1 and CDR2 from the germline V gene are LNHNV and YYDKDF (reference sequence). The CDR3 runs 16 residues. V was cut by 0 bases and J by 4 bases, with 13 bases left in between. The CDR3 bases are TGTGCCACCAGCAGAGACTTTGCGGGGCCTTACAATGAGCAGTTCTTC. It is translated as CATSRDFAGPYNEQFF. The whole variable domain, filled in from reference TRBV15 and TRBJ2-1, reads DAMVIQNPRYQVTQFGKPVTLSCSQTLNHNVMYWYQQKSSQAPKLLFHYYDKDFNNEADTPDNFQSRRPNTSFCFLDIRSPGLGDTAMYLCATSRDFAGPYNEQFFGPGTRLTVL.

This chain uses TRBV18 with TRBJ2-2; D is undetermined. Per the germline V gene, CDR1 is KGHSH and CDR2 is LQKENI. The CDR3 is made up of 15 amino acids. V was trimmed by 3 bases and J by 6 bases, leaving 14 bases between them. The CDR3 region is CASSPSVLESGELFF. DNA of the CDR3: TGTGCCAGCTCACCGTCCGTTCTAGAATCCGGGGAGCTGTTTTTT.

This clone appeared a single time. The chain joins TRBV19 to TRBJ2-7; 7 positions agree with TRBD1. The CDR3 sequence is 15 residues long. The J segment lost 4 bases and the V segment lost 6 bases, leaving 12 bases of the junction unmatched. The V gene's germline CDR1 is LNHDA and CDR2 SQIVND (reference sequence). CDR3 amino acids: CASSPQGSFGYEQYF. CDR3 nucleotide sequence: TGTGCCAGTAGCCCACAGGGGTCCTTTGGGTACGAGCAGTACTTC. Complete variable domain (other parts from reference TRBV19 and TRBJ2-7): DGGITQSPKYLFRKEGQNVTLSCEQNLNHDAMYWYRQDPGQGLRLIYYSQIVNDFQKGDIAEGYSVSREKKESFPLTVTSAQKNPTAFYLCASSPQGSFGYEQYFGPGTRLTVT.

This sequence joins TRBV30 and TRBJ1-2; 7 nucleotides agree with TRBD1. From germline, CDR1 is GTSNPN and CDR2 SVGIG (reference sequence). The CDR3 is made up of 12 amino acids. This CDR3 is CAGKGALYGYTF. CDR3 DNA sequence: TGTGCTGGAAAGGGGGCGTTGTATGGCTACACCTTC.

The V and J genes are TRBV2 and TRBJ2-5; 9 bases match TRBD2. CDR1 and CDR2 (germline): SNHLY, FYNNEI. Trimming took 3 bases from V and 5 from J; bases not matched to a gene: 10. This CDR3 spans 16 amino acids. CDR3 nucleotide sequence: TGTGCCAGCAGTGAGTCTAGCGGGAACCCGGGGGAGACCCAGTACTTC. Its translation: CASSESSGNPGETQYF.